This T cell receptor beta chain was sequenced during a study of brain T cells in children with intractable seizures. Study-wide results and limits: Viral specificity was inferred only from CDR3 similarity; HCMV serostatus was unknown.

Patients received at least one anti-epileptic drug before surgery. Germline V lookup: CDR1 MNHEY, CDR2 SVGEGT. After removal of 2 bases from V and 2 bases from J, the junction contained 9 bases not matched to a gene. CDR3 length equals 17 residues. The protocol was immunoSEQ multiplex PCR, while the TCRdb copy is restricted to in-frame clones and leaves out a portion. The sample has 78,000 or so clones; around 91% are singletons. Comments on this clone: Antigen: not known.

The V gene is TRBV6-2 or TRBV6-3, the J gene TRBJ2-3, with 8 bases aligning to TRBD2. The source is a girl aged 2-15 years with Rasmussen encephalitis and intractable seizures. The sample was peripheral blood, taken at surgery. The DNA for the CDR3 is TGTGCCAGCAGTTACGAGGGCGTACTAGCGGACACAGATACGCAGTATTTT. Protein product: CASSYEGVLADTDTQYF.